The 10 T cell receptor beta chains below were found in one sample sequenced in a study of blood T cells in healthy people across ages. A sample-barcoded 5' primer and a J-beta primer mix were used in a second PCR of roughly 6 to 11 cycles. TCRdb reanalysed the 5' RACE reads using MiXCR and keeps one entry per CDR3 protein. The table records about 1.6 million distinct CDR3 sequences, 34% of them present only once. The material sequenced was blood. These receptors all stem from a woman aged 30 to 39 in good health.

The chain recombines TRBV9 with TRBJ2-5, with TRBD1 matching 11 bases. The J call may be in error: the DNA end matches TRBJ2-7 better. Per germline, CDR1 SGDLS and CDR2 YYNGEE. The CDR3 sequence is 15 residues long. The CDR3 is CASSVTGQGVDEQYF. DNA of the CDR3: TGTGCCAGCAGCGTAACGGGACAGGGGGTCGACGAGCAGTACTTC.

This clonotype has only a few counts. V gene TRBV9 combines with J gene TRBJ2-2; D gene ambiguous. Germline V gene sequence: CDR1 SGDLS, CDR2 YYNGEE. The CDR3 totals 15 residues. Trimming pared 4 bases from V and 7 bases from J, leaving 17 bases between. The CDR3 is CASSPGAWDGGELFF. CDR3 nucleotide sequence: TGTGCCAGCAGCCCTGGTGCCTGGGATGGCGGGGAGCTGTTTTTT.

This clonotype has a handful of counts. The V and J genes are TRBV4-1 and TRBJ2-3; TRBD2 matches at 15 bases. Germline CDR1 is MGHRA and CDR2 is YSYEKL. The CDR3 consists of 19 residues. J lost 5 bases, V lost 3 bases, and 12 bases had no gene match. The CDR3 reads CASSQVPGLAGGRGDTQYF. The CDR3 DNA follows: TGCGCCAGCAGCCAGGTGCCGGGACTAGCGGGGGGCCGAGGAGATACGCAGTATTTT.

This clonotype has only a few counts. This chain joins TRBV20-1 and TRBJ2-3; D is undetermined. The CDR3 is 15 residues long. The germline V gene encodes CDR1 DFQATT and CDR2 SNEGSKA (reference sequence). V lost 4 bases and J 2 bases, leaving 16 bases between the germline ends. CDR3 in DNA: TGCAGTGCTATAAGCGCGACCCAATTCACAGATACGCAGTATTTT. Its protein product is CSAISATQFTDTQYF.

This clonotype came up many times. Germline and junction disagree at one end, which may indicate a read error. This chain connects TRBV5-1 to TRBJ1-5; 8 bases are shared with TRBD1. The CDR3 extends over 14 amino acids. Germline-derived CDR1 and CDR2 are SGHRS and YFSETQ. DNA for the CDR3: TGTGCCAGCAGTACAGGGGGTAGCAATCAGCCCCAGCATTTT. As protein: CASSTGGSNQPQHF.

This clonotype showed up just a few times. The chain couples TRBV6-1 to TRBJ2-5, with D maybe TRBD1 (6 bases). Germline CDR1 reads MNHNS; CDR2 reads SASEGT. This CDR3 has 14 amino acids. With 3 bases removed from V and 6 bases from J, the gap between germline ends came to 14 bases. As DNA, the CDR3 is TGTGCCAGCAGTGAGTGGCAGGGGCGGCAGACCCAGTACTTC. Encoded protein: CASSEWQGRQTQYF.

The chain carries TRBV10-3 and TRBJ2-2; a weak D match, TRBD1 (5 bases). The CDR3 spans 15 residues. In germline, CDR1 is ENHRY, CDR2 SYGVKD. Between the trimmed V and J ends, which lost 3 bases and 4 bases, there was a span of 12 bases. The CDR3 sequence: CAISERTTITGELFF. CDR3 bases: TGTGCCATCAGTGAAAGGACAACCATCACCGGGGAGCTGTTTTTT.

The sample holds a few counts of this clonotype. The chain joins TRBV4-1 to TRBJ2-2; 12 bases fit TRBD2. The CDR3 spans 18 residues. Trimming removed 5 bases from V and 5 bases from J; junction bases left unmatched: 12. Germline CDR1 is MGHRA and CDR2 is YSYEKL. The CDR3 sequence is CASSKDSGLAGRTGELFF. DNA of the CDR3: TGCGCCAGCAGCAAGGACTCTGGACTAGCGGGGAGGACCGGGGAGCTGTTTTTT.

This clonotype was recorded a few times. Mismatch with germline at one junction end may stem from a read error. V gene TRBV7-3 combines with J gene TRBJ1-2; 10 bases match TRBD1. CDR3 length: 15 amino acids. Germline V gene sequence: CDR1 SGHTA, CDR2 FQGTGA. CDR3: CTSSSPGTGDDGYTF. The CDR3 nucleotides are TGTACCAGCAGCTCACCCGGGACAGGGGATGATGGCTACACCTTC.

The chain employs TRBV20-1 and TRBJ2-7; 8 bases line up with TRBD1. J was trimmed by 8 bases and V by 2 bases; bases with no gene match: 5. The CDR3 extends over 12 amino acids. Germline lookup yields CDR1 DFQATT and CDR2 SNEGSKA (reference sequence). The CDR3 protein is CSARQGANKQYF. CDR3 bases: TGCAGTGCTAGACAGGGGGCCAACAAGCAGTACTTC.